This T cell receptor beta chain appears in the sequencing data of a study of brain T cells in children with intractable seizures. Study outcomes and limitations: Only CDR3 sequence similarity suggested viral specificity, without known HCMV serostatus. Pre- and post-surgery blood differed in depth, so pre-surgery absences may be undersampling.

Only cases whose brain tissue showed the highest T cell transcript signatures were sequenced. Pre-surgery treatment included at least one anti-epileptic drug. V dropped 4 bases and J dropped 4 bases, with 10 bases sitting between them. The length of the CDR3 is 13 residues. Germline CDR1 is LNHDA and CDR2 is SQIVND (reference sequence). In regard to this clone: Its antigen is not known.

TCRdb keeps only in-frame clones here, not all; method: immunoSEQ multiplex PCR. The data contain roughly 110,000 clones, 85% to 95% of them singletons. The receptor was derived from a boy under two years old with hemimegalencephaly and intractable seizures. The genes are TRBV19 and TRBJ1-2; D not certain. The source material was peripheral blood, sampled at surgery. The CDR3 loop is CASSNRATYGYTF. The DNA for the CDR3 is TGTGCCAGTAGTAACCGGGCGACCTATGGCTACACCTTC. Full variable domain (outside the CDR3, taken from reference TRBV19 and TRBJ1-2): DGGITQSPKYLFRKEGQNVTLSCEQNLNHDAMYWYRQDPGQGLRLIYYSQIVNDFQKGDIAEGYSVSREKKESFPLTVTSAQKNPTAFYLCASSNRATYGYTFGSGTRLTVV.